This entry concerns a single T cell receptor (beta chain). Its antigen is not identified. The data were obtained in a study of response to subunit inactivated influenza vaccine. Broader study findings: New T cells are recruited in small numbers by each seasonal influenza vaccination, according to the authors' suggestion.

The V gene's germline CDR1 is DFQATT and CDR2 SNEGSKA (reference sequence). The CDR3 runs 14 residues. V was cut by 0 bases and J by 2 bases, with 11 bases left in between. TCRdb recomputed calls from the RT-PCR reads with MiXCR, one row per CDR3 protein. The sample includes around 200,000 distinct CDR3 sequences, approximately 15% of them seen just once. The chain combines TRBV20-1 with TRBJ2-7; TRBD2 might be the D (6 bases). The sample here was CD8+ T cells sorted from PBMCs, taken about 5 days after vaccination. The receptor's source is a man aged 50 or older who received an inactivated influenza vaccine. The CDR3 DNA reads as TGCAGTGCTAGAGAGGAGGGATCCCCCTACGAGCAGTACTTC. This codes for CSAREEGSPYEQYF.